Presented here are 9 T cell receptor beta chains from one specimen sequenced in a study of graft-versus-host responses after intestinal transplantation (dated by TCRdb to the early 2020s). The library came from the immunoSEQ multiplex PCR assay. Drawn from immuneACCESS, this table holds only the in-frame rearrangements with V and J called that TCRdb kept. Clones are partly lost; checked studies trace under half to an unresolved V gene and leave the rest unexplained. The sample profile shows some 100,000 clones; about 88% of them were found once. Around 0.95% of the sample rests with the top ten. These receptors lack a known antigen. The time point label, read with the paper, signifies: cells obtained before transplantation from donor or recipient. The sequences come from unstimulated CD4+ T cells sorted from spleen or lymph node cells, collected before transplant. These receptors originate from a human donor who was the organ donor for an intestinal transplant.

This chain uses TRBV19 with TRBJ1-4; D gene unclear. V lost 10 bases and J 7 bases, leaving 16 bases between the germline ends. The CDR3 is 13 residues long. Germline V lookup: CDR1 LNHDA, CDR2 SQIVND (reference sequence). CDR3 amino acids: CATYTGRGEKLFF. DNA for the CDR3: TGTGCCACCTACACCGGGCGGGGTGAAAAACTGTTTTTT.

The chain carries TRBV11-1 and TRBJ2-7, with 10 bases lining up with TRBD2. The trim removed 5 bases at V and 4 bases at J, leaving 5 bases unmatched. This CDR3 spans 14 amino acids. Per the germline V gene, CDR1 is SGHAT and CDR2 is FQDESV (reference sequence). For the CDR3, the DNA is TGTGCCAGCAGCCAGCGGGGGGGCCTGTACGAGCAGTACTTC. Its protein product is CASSQRGGLYEQYF. The whole variable domain, remainder taken from reference TRBV11-1 and TRBJ2-7, is EAEVAQSPRYKITEKSQAVAFWCDPISGHATLYWYRQILGQGPELLVQFQDESVVDDSQLPKDRFSAERLKGVDSTLKIQPAELGDSAMYLCASSQRGGLYEQYFGPGTRLTVT.

This sequence joins TRBV2 and TRBJ2-2; D gene ambiguous. Germline V gives CDR1 SNHLY, CDR2 FYNNEI. V was trimmed by 7 bases and J by 1 base, leaving 7 bases between them. The CDR3 loop spans 13 amino acids. CDR3 amino acids: CASNWRNTGELFF. The CDR3 nucleotides are TGTGCCAGCAACTGGCGGAACACCGGGGAGCTGTTTTTT.

The chain recombines TRBV28 with TRBJ1-5; the D is unclear. Trimming shortened V by 5 bases and J by 10 bases, and 18 bases separated the two germline ends. The CDR3 has 14 amino acids. CDR1 MDHEN and CDR2 SYDVKM come from the germline V gene. CDR3 protein: CASSLRGDGQPQHF. The CDR3 DNA is TGTGCCAGCAGTCTCCGGGGTGATGGCCAACCCCAGCATTTT. The variable domain in full, with the rest retrieved from reference TRBV28 and TRBJ1-5, is DVKVTQSSRYLVKRTGEKVFLECVQDMDHENMFWYRQDPGLGLRLIYFSYDVKMKEKGDIPEGYSVSREKKERFSLILESASTNQTSMYLCASSLRGDGQPQHFGDGTRLSIL.

This sequence joins TRBV18 and TRBJ1-1; D unresolved. This CDR3 is 14 amino acids long. The germline V and J ends were trimmed by 3 bases and 1 base, with 9 bases remaining between them. The germline V gene encodes CDR1 KGHSH and CDR2 LQKENI. CDR3 sequence reads: CASSPVSGNTEAFF. For the CDR3, the DNA is TGTGCCAGCTCACCCGTTAGTGGGAACACTGAAGCTTTCTTT. Looking up the rest from reference TRBV18 and TRBJ1-1 gives the full variable domain: NAGVMQNPRHLVRRRGQEARLRCSPMKGHSHVYWYRQLPEEGLKFMVYLQKENIIDESGMPKERFSAEFPKEGPSILRIQQVVRGDSAAYFCASSPVSGNTEAFFGQGTRLTVV.

This rearrangement joins TRBV7-2 to TRBJ2-7, with 7 bases matching TRBD2. Germline-derived CDR1 and CDR2 are SGHTA and FQGNSA. J was trimmed by 6 bases and V by 5 bases; bases with no gene match: 4. This CDR3 is built from 12 residues. DNA for the CDR3: TGTGCCAGCAGCCAGACGGGGGGCGAGCAGTACTTC. It specifies CASSQTGGEQYF.

The chain couples TRBV19 to TRBJ1-4; D is undetermined. V was shortened by 8 bases and J by 6 bases, with 13 bases between the two germline ends. Germline V gene lookup returns CDR1 LNHDA and CDR2 SQIVND (reference sequence). CDR3 size: 13 residues. For the CDR3, the DNA is TGTGCCAGTCACATTGGGCCTCATGAAAAACTGTTTTTT. Residues: CASHIGPHEKLFF.

The chain links TRBV4-2 to TRBJ2-7; D gene unclear. This CDR3 is built from 12 residues. CDR1 is LGHNA and CDR2 is YNFKEQ in the germline V gene. V lost 5 bases, J lost 0 bases, and 5 bases lay in between. In DNA, the CDR3 is TGTGCCAGCAGCTCAAGCTCCTACGAGCAGTACTTC. The encoded protein is CASSSSSYEQYF.

The chain links TRBV6-4 to TRBJ2-3; 11 bases fit TRBD2. The V and J ends lost 0 bases and 1 base, in that order; junction bases with no gene match: 0. This CDR3 contains 16 residues. CDR1 is MRHNA, CDR2 SNTAGT, per germline. CDR3 in DNA: TGTGCCAGCAGTGACTCGACTAGCGGGGGCACAGATACGCAGTATTTT. It is translated as CASSDSTSGGTDTQYF.